The 28 T cell receptor beta chains below all came from one sample that was sequenced in a study of monozygotic twins with inflammatory bowel disease. TCRdb reprocessed the 5' RACE reads and keeps a single row for each CDR3 protein, giving no DNA. The sample table sets out 440,000 or so distinct CDR3 sequences. The specimen was blood. The receptors originated from a human donor with ulcerative colitis or Crohn's disease, or a healthy co-twin of an affected twin (not recorded which).

This chain uses TRBV4-3 with TRBJ2-1; TCRdb lists TRBD2, though no DNA is available to test this call. Germline CDR1 and CDR2: LGHNA and YSLEER. The CDR3 totals 16 residues. Here the CDR3 reads CASSQDRAAAYNEQFF.

CDR3 amino acids: CASSEGTGNYGYTF. The chain joins TRBV2 to TRBJ1-2; TCRdb's D call of TRBD1 is untestable without DNA. CDR1 SNHLY and CDR2 FYNNEI come from the germline V gene. The CDR3 sequence is 14 residues long.

This chain links TRBV7-2 with TRBJ2-2; TCRdb outputs TRBD1, but without DNA this stays unchecked. Germline CDR1 reads SGHTA; CDR2 reads FQGNSA. The CDR3 is 15 residues long. The CDR3 sequence: CASSPTTGGNGELFF. The full variable domain, completed using reference TRBV7-2 and TRBJ2-2, is GAGVSQSPSNKVTEKGKDVELRCDPISGHTALYWYRQSLGQGLEFLIYFQGNSAPDKSGLPSDRFSAERTGGSVSTLTIQRTQQEDSAVYLCASSPTTGGNGELFFGEGSRLTVL.

The chain recombines TRBV15 with TRBJ2-7; the D call of TRBD2 rests on TCRdb alone, since no DNA is present to check it. This CDR3 contains 15 residues. CDR1 and CDR2 from the germline V gene are LNHNV and YYDKDF (reference sequence). The CDR3 region is CATSSAGLPSYEQYF.

The CDR3 is CASSLEGGIGYTF. The V and J genes are TRBV5-1 and TRBJ1-2. Per germline, CDR1 SGHRS and CDR2 YFSETQ. The CDR3 has 13 residues.

This chain connects TRBV4-1 to TRBJ2-5; TCRdb's D call of TRBD1 is untestable without DNA. The germline gives CDR1 MGHRA, CDR2 YSYEKL. This CDR3 comprises 15 residues. The CDR3 sequence: CASTGTGGTGETQYF.

The chain uses TRBV11-3 and TRBJ2-2; TCRdb returns TRBD1, unconfirmable since there is no DNA. Germline V gene lookup returns CDR1 SGHNT and CDR2 YENEEA. This CDR3 has 16 residues. CDR3 amino acids: CASSKGGVSNTGELFF.

The chain employs TRBV28 and TRBJ1-1; without DNA, the TCRdb call of TRBD1 cannot be checked. The CDR3 loop spans 16 amino acids. In germline, CDR1 is MDHEN, CDR2 SYDVKM. The CDR3 reads CATYPPITGRSAEAFF.

The V and J genes are TRBV7-7 and TRBJ2-5; TCRdb gives TRBD1 as the D gene, but with no DNA this cannot be confirmed. The CDR3 sequence is 14 residues long. CDR1 is SSHAT, CDR2 FNYEAQ, per germline (reference sequence). The CDR3 sequence is CASTPLGGQETQYF.

This chain links TRBV7-2 with TRBJ1-2. The CDR3 extends over 13 amino acids. Looked up from germline, CDR1 is SGHTA and CDR2 is FQGNSA. CDR3 sequence: CASTIQTNYGYTF.

The J gene is TRBJ2-5, the V gene TRBV15; TCRdb's assignment of TRBD2 cannot be checked, as there is no DNA. CDR1 is LNHNV and CDR2 is YYDKDF in the germline V gene (reference sequence). The CDR3 contains 15 residues. CDR3 region: CATSRDRDLGETQYF.

The chain links TRBV29-1 to TRBJ2-3; the TCRdb call, TRBD1, lacks DNA for checking. Germline V gives CDR1 SQVTM, CDR2 ANQGSEA. The CDR3 length is 12 residues. The CDR3 loop is CSAFREGDTQYF.

This chain links TRBV20-1 with TRBJ1-6. Germline CDR1 and CDR2: DFQATT and SNEGSKA (reference sequence). There are 14 residues in the CDR3. The CDR3 protein is CSARARLYNSPLHF.

J is TRBJ1-5 and V is TRBV7-2; the D call from TCRdb, TRBD1, cannot be confirmed without DNA. The CDR3 has 14 residues. Germline-derived CDR1 and CDR2 are SGHTA and FQGNSA. This CDR3 is CASSLEGVSQPQHF.

The V and J genes are TRBV5-1 and TRBJ1-2. The CDR3 length is 13 residues. Germline CDR1 is SGHRS and CDR2 is YFSETQ. CDR3 sequence: CASSLSSDYGYTF. Supplemented by reference TRBV5-1 and TRBJ1-2, the full variable domain reads KAGVTQTPRYLIKTRGQQVTLSCSPISGHRSVSWYQQTPGQGLQFLFEYFSETQRNKGNFPGRFSGRQFSNSRSEMNVSTLELGDSALYLCASSLSSDYGYTFGSGTRLTVV.

The genes are TRBV7-8 and TRBJ1-1; TCRdb names TRBD1, which stays unverified in the absence of DNA. This CDR3 has 14 residues. Germline assignment: CDR1 SGHVS and CDR2 FQNEAQ. The CDR3 here is CASSYTTGGPEAFF.

The chain uses TRBV4-1 and TRBJ1-4. This CDR3 is built from 16 residues. In germline, CDR1 is MGHRA, CDR2 YSYEKL. This CDR3 reads CASSQDGSGVGEKLFF.

The CDR3: CASSLGHLNEKLFF. This sequence joins TRBV12-3 or TRBV12-4 and TRBJ1-4; as DNA is missing, the TRBD1 call by TCRdb cannot be tested. This CDR3 spans 14 amino acids.

The chain combines TRBV24-1 with TRBJ1-5; TCRdb outputs TRBD1, but without DNA this stays unchecked. Germline-derived CDR1 and CDR2 are KGHDR and SFDVKD. This CDR3 region has 16 residues. The CDR3 sequence is CATSDQTGNSNQPQHF.

This CDR3 is CSVEDWGAGNTIYF. The chain combines TRBV29-1 with TRBJ1-3; TCRdb returns TRBD1, unconfirmable since there is no DNA. Germline V gives CDR1 SQVTM, CDR2 ANQGSEA. This CDR3 is built from 14 residues.

The chain employs TRBV5-5 and TRBJ2-1; TCRdb's D gene call, TRBD2, goes unchecked for lack of DNA. CDR1 and CDR2 from the germline V gene are SGHKS and YYEKEE (reference sequence). The CDR3 consists of 15 residues. The CDR3 sequence is CASSMIGTSGDEQFF.

The J gene is TRBJ2-7, the V gene TRBV11-1. Germline lookup yields CDR1 SGHAT and CDR2 FQDESV (reference sequence). The CDR3 contains 12 residues. The CDR3 here is CASGGNSYEQYF.

The chain uses TRBV7-2 and TRBJ1-2; TCRdb designates TRBD1, a call that cannot be tested without DNA. CDR3 length: 17 residues. Germline V CDR1 and CDR2: SGHTA, FQGNSA. CDR3 residues: CASSLAGRGRFNYGYTF.

The rearrangement links TRBV20-1 to TRBJ1-5. This CDR3 contains 14 residues. CDR1 DFQATT and CDR2 SNEGSKA come from the germline V gene (reference sequence). The CDR3 spells CSAASRGIDQPQHF.

V is TRBV15 and J is TRBJ2-1; TCRdb calls TRBD1, which cannot be checked without DNA. The CDR3 loop spans 16 amino acids. The germline V gene has CDR1 LNHNV and CDR2 YYDKDF (reference sequence). The CDR3 protein is CATSLGRGQGYNEQFF.

The V and J genes are TRBV19 and TRBJ1-5; TCRdb's D call of TRBD1 is untestable without DNA. The germline gives CDR1 LNHDA, CDR2 SQIVND (reference sequence). This CDR3 has 17 amino acids. The CDR3 sequence: CASSVTGTGRFNQPQHF.

The chain has TRBV5-1 and TRBJ2-1; TCRdb lists TRBD1, though no DNA is available to test this call. In germline, CDR1 is SGHRS, CDR2 YFSETQ. CDR3 length equals 15 residues. The CDR3 sequence is CASRTGTGHANEQFF. The full variable domain, its missing parts supplied by reference TRBV5-1 and TRBJ2-1, is KAGVTQTPRYLIKTRGQQVTLSCSPISGHRSVSWYQQTPGQGLQFLFEYFSETQRNKGNFPGRFSGRQFSNSRSEMNVSTLELGDSALYLCASRTGTGHANEQFFGPGTRLTVL.

The chain uses TRBV29-1 and TRBJ1-2; the TCRdb call, TRBD1, lacks DNA for checking. The CDR3 extends over 13 amino acids. From germline, CDR1 is SQVTM and CDR2 ANQGSEA. The CDR3 spells CSVGQGGGYGYTF.